This T cell receptor beta chain stems from a study of blood T cell repertoires in COVID-19. In the study overall: Collection of acute and convalescent COVID-19 samples took place in the United States, Italy and Spain. The cDNA or gDNA used as material had been derived from T cells, B-cell-depleted T cells, or PBMCs.

In the study's own analysis: By means of reference gene primer amplification, nucleated cell counts were estimated. Method: immunoSEQ multiplex PCR; TCRdb's copy keeps in-frame clones and lacks some. The DNA was the basis for D and trimming; V, J and clone size are from that table. The table lists 150,000 to 200,000 clones, nearly 90% of them singletons, with roughly a fifth in the top ten. CDR3 length: 15 residues. V was trimmed by 0 bases and J by 4 bases, leaving 11 bases between them. The germline V gene has CDR1 SGHRS and CDR2 YFSETQ. The chain recombines TRBV5-1 with TRBJ1-3; D unclear. The sequenced material came from peripheral blood. The clonotype was recovered from a man in his sixties with active or convalescent COVID-19. CDR3 DNA sequence: TGCGCCAGCAGCTTGGTAGGCGGAGGGGGAAACACCATATATTTT. It yields the protein CASSLVGGGGNTIYF.